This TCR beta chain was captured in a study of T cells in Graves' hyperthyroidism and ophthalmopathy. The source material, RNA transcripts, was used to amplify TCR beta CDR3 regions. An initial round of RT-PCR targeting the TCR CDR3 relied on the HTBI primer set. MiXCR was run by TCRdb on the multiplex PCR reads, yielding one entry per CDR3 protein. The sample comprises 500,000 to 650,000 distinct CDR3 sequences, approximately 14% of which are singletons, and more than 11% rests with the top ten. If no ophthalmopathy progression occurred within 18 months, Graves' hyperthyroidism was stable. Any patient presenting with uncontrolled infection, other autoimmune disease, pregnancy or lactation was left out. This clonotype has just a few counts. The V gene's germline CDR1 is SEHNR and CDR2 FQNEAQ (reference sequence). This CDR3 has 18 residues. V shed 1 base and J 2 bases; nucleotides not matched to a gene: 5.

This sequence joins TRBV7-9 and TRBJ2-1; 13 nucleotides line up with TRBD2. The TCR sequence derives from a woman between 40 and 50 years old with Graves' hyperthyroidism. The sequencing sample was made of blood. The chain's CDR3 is CASSLGTSGRFTYNEQFF. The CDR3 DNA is TGTGCCAGCAGCTTAGGGACTAGCGGGAGATTCACCTACAATGAGCAGTTCTTC.